In this sample, the clone carrying this TCR beta chain turned up many times. Its specificity is not known. The data were taken from a study of metastatic and nonmetastatic thyroid tumors. Overall study context: Repertoire data that came from the blood and tumor or nodule tissue of malignant and benign thyroid patients were compared.

V was clipped by 4 bases and J by 2 bases, with 9 bases between them. There are 14 residues in the CDR3. The germline gives CDR1 MNHEY, CDR2 SVGEGT. None of the patients had undergone any treatment ahead of thyroid surgery. TCRdb re-clonotyped the PCR reads through MiXCR. The profile shows about 33,000 clones, 15% to 20% of them singletons. Study-level results: Compared with benign nodules, malignant thyroid tumors were reported to have significantly higher TCR beta diversity in both blood and tumor.

The sequencing input was blood. The rearrangement joins TRBV6-2 or TRBV6-3 to TRBJ1-3; D possibly corresponds to TRBD1 (5 bases). This receptor was identified in a male donor with papillary thyroid cancer or a benign thyroid nodule (not recorded which). Some clones in this sample may be carry-over from other donors' samples. The CDR3 nucleotides are TGTGCCAGCAGTTTTTCGGGGCCTGGAAACACCATATATTTT. Amino acid sequence: CASSFSGPGNTIYF.